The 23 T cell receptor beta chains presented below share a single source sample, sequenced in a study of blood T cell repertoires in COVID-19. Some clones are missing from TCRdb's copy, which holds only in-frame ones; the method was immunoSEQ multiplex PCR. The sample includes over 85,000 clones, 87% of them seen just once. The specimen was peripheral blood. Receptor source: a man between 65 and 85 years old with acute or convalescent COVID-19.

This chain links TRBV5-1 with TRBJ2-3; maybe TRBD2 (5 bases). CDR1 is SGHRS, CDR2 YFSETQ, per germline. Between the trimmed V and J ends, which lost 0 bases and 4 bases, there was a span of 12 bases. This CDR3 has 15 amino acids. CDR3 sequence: CASSLAASPADTQYF. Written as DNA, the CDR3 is TGCGCCAGCAGCTTGGCTGCTAGCCCAGCAGATACGCAGTATTTT.

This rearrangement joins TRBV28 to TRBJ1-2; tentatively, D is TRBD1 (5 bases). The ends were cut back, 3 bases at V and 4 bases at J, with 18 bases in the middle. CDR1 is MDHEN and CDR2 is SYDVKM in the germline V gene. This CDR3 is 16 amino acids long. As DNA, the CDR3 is TGTGCCAGCAGTTTCCCTGCAGGGAGGGACGGCTATGGCTACACCTTC. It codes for CASSFPAGRDGYGYTF.

CDR3: CASSLTGKGYTF. The CDR3 DNA is TGTGCCAGCAGCCTCACAGGGAAGGGCTACACCTTC. The chain couples TRBV28 to TRBJ1-2; possible D gene TRBD1, 6 bases. The germline V gene encodes CDR1 MDHEN and CDR2 SYDVKM. V dropped 6 bases and J dropped 8 bases, with 13 bases sitting between them. CDR3 size: 12 residues.

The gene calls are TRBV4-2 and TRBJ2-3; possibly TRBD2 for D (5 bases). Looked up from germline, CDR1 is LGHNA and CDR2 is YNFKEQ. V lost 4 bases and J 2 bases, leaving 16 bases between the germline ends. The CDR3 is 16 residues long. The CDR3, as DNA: TGTGCCAGCAGCCGAGGGAGACTTAGAGTCACAGATACGCAGTATTTT. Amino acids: CASSRGRLRVTDTQYF.

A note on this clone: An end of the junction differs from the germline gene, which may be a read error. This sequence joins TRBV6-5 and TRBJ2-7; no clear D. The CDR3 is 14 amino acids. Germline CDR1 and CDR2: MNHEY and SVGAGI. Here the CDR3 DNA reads TGTGCCAGCAGTTACGATCAGAACTCCTACGAGCGGTACTTC. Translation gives CASSYDQNSYERYF.

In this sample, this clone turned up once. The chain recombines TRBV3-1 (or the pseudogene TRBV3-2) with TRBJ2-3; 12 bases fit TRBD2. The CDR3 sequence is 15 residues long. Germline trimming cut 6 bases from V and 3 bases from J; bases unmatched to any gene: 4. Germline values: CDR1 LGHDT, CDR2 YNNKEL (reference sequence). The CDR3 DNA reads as TGTGCCAGCAGTTTGGGACTAGCGGGTACAGATACGCAGTATTTT. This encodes CASSLGLAGTDTQYF.

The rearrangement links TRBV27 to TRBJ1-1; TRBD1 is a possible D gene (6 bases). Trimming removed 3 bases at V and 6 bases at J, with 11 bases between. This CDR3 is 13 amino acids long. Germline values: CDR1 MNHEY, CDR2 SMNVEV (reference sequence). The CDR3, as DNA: TGTGCCAGCAGTTTTCAGGGGCACGCTGAAGCTTTCTTT. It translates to CASSFQGHAEAFF.

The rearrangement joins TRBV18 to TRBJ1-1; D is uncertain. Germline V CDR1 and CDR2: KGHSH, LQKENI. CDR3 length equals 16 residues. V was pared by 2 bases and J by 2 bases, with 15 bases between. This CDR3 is CASSPAQSIANTEAFF. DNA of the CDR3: TGTGCCAGCTCACCAGCCCAGTCTATAGCCAACACTGAAGCTTTCTTT.

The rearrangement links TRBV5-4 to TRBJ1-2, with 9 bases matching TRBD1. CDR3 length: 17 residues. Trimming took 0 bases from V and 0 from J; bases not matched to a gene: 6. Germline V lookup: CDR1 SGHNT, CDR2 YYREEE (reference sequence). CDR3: CASSLAGTGRTNYGYTF. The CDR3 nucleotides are TGTGCCAGCAGCTTGGCGGGGACAGGGAGGACTAACTATGGCTACACCTTC.

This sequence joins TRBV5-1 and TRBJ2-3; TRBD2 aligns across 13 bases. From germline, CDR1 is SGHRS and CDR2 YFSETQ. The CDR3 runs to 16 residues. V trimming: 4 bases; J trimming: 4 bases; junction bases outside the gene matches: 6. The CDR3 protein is CASSPLAGGPADTQYF. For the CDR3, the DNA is TGCGCCAGCAGCCCACTAGCGGGGGGGCCGGCAGATACGCAGTATTTT.

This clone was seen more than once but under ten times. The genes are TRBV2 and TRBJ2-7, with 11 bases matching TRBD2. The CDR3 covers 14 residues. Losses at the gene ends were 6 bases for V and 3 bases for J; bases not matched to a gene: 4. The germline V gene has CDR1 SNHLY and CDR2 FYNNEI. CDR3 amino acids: CASSIGLAGYEQYV. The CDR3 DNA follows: TGTGCCAGCAGCATTGGACTAGCGGGCTACGAGCAGTACGTC.

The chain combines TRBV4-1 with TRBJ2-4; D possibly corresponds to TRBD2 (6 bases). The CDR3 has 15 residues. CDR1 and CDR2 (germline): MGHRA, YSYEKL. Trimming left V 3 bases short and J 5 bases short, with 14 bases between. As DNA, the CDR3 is TGCGCCAGCAGCCAGGACTACAGTTTGGAAAACATTCAGTACTTC. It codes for CASSQDYSLENIQYF.

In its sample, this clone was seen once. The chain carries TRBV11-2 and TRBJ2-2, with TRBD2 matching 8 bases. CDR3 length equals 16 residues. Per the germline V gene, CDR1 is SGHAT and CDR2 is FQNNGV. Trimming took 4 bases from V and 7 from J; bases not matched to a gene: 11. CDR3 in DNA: TGTGCCAGCAGCTCACTAGCGGCAGGGGCGAGCGGGGAGCTGTTTTTT. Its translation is CASSSLAAGASGELFF.

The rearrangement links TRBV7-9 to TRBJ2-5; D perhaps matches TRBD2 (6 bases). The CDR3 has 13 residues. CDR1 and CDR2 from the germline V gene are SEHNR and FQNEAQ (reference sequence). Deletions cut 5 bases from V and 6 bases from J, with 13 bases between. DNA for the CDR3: TGTGCCAGCAGCACCCAGGGCGGGAAGACCCAGTACTTC. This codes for CASSTQGGKTQYF.

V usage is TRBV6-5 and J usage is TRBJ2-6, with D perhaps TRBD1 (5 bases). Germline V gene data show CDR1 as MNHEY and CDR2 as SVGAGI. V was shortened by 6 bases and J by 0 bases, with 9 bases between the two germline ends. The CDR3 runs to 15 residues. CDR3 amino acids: CASRIDSSGANVLTF. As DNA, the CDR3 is TGTGCCAGCAGGATCGACAGCTCTGGGGCCAACGTCCTGACTTTC.

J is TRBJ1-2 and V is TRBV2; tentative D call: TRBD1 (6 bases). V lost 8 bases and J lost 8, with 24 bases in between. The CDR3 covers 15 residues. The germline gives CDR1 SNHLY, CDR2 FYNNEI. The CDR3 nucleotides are TGTGCCAGCCACCCCCTCGCAGGGGTAAGTAGCGGCTACACCTTC. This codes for CASHPLAGVSSGYTF.

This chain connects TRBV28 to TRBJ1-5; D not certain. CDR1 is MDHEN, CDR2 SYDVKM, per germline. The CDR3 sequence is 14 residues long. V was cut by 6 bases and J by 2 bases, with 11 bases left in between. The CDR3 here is CASSLQRGNQPQHF. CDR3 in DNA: TGTGCCAGCAGCCTACAGAGGGGCAATCAGCCCCAGCATTTT.

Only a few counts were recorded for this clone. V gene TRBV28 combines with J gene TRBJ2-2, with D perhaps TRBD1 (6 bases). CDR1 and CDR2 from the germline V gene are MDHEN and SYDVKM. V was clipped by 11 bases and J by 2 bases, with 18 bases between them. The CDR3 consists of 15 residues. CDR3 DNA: TGTGCCTCTCGGGCGGGCAGGGGAAACACCGGGGAGCTGTTTTTT. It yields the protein CASRAGRGNTGELFF.

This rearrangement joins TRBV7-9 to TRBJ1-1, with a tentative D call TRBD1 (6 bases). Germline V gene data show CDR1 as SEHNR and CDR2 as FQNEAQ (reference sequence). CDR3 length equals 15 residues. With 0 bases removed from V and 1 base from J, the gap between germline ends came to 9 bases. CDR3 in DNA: TGTGCCAGCAGCTTAGCGCTGGGGGCGAACACTGAAGCTTTCTTT. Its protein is CASSLALGANTEAFF. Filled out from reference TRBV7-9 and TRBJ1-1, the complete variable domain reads DTGVSQNPRHKITKRGQNVTFRCDPISEHNRLYWYRQTLGQGPEFLTYFQNEAQLEKSRLLSDRFSAERPKGSFSTLEIQRTEQGDSAMYLCASSLALGANTEAFFGQGTRLTVV.

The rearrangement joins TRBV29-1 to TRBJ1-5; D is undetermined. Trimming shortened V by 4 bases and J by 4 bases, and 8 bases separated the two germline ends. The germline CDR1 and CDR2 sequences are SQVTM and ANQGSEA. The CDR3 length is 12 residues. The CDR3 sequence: CSVGELNQPQHF. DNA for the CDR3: TGCAGCGTTGGCGAGTTAAATCAGCCCCAGCATTTT.

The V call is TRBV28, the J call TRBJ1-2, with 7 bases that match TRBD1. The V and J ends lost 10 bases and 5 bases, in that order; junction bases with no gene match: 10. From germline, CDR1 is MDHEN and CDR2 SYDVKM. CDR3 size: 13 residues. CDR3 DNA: TGTGCCATCTCACCGGGACAGCCTTATGGCTACACCTTC. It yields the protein CAISPGQPYGYTF.

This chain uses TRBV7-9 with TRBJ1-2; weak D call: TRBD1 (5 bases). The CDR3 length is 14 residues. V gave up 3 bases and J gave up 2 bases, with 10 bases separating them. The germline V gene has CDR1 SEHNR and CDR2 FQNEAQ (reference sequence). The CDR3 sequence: CASSFLQGNYGYTF. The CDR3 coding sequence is TGTGCCAGCAGCTTTCTTCAGGGAAACTATGGCTACACCTTC.

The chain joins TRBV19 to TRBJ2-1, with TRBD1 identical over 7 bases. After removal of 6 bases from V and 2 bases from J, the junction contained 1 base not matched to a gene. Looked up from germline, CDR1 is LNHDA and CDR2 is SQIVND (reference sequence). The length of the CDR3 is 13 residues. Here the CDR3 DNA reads TGTGCCAGTAGGACAGGGACCTACAATGAGCAGTTCTTC. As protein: CASRTGTYNEQFF.